These T cell receptor beta chains were read from a single sample in a study of T cell changes during pregnancy in multiple sclerosis. Sequencing was performed with immunoSEQ multiplex PCR; in TCRdb, only in-frame clones are kept and a portion is missing. The sample comprises roughly 72,000 clones, 94% of which are singletons, and roughly 0.14% rests with the top ten. Sample: CD4+ T cells from peripheral blood mononuclear cells, taken after pregnancy. These receptors originate from a female donor with multiple sclerosis, enrolled in a pregnancy study. The CDR3 runs from the conserved cysteine through the conserved F or W. A D gene is named only where the DNA matches it firmly. Clone size is not always given. Where it is, it says once, few, many or a class for expanded clones.

v_gene	d_gene	len	abundance	j_gene	CDR3nt	CDR3aa
TRBV18	NA	14	once	TRBJ2-7	TGTGCCAGCTCACCAATCGACAGTTCCTACGAGCAGTACTTC	CASSPIDSSYEQYF
TRBV7-9	NA	14	once	TRBJ1-4	TGTGCCAGCAGCTTAGAGGGGGGGCTGGAAAAACTGTTTTTT	CASSLEGGLEKLFF
TRBV19	TRBD1	16	NA	TRBJ2-1	TGTGCCAGTAGTCGGGACCGGGACAGGCCCTACAATGAGCAGTTCTTC	CASSRDRDRPYNEQFF
TRBV7-9	TRBD1	13	NA	TRBJ1-1	TGTGCCAGCAGTTCAACAGGGGGCTTTGGAGCTTTCTTT	CASSSTGGFGAFF
TRBV28	NA	14	NA	TRBJ1-2	TGTGCCAGCAGCTTCCTTACCTCTACCTATGGCTACACCTTC	CASSFLTSTYGYTF
TRBV5-1	TRBD1	16	NA	TRBJ2-7	TGCGCCAGCAGCTTGACCGGACAGGGGACCGCCTACGAGCAGTACTTC	CASSLTGQGTAYEQYF
TRBV6-6	TRBD1	13	NA	TRBJ1-2	TGTGCCAGCAGGCAGGGGGCCGGGTATGGCTACACCTTC	CASRQGAGYGYTF
TRBV5-1	TRBD1	14	NA	TRBJ1-2	TGCGCCAGCAGCTTGAGACAGGGAGGACATGGCTACACCTTC	CASSLRQGGHGYTF
TRBV10-3	NA	11	NA	TRBJ2-3	TGTGCCGCCGCAGGGGTAGATACGCAGTATTTT	CAAAGVDTQYF
TRBV2	NA	12	NA	TRBJ2-2	TGTGCCAGCAGTAAGAGGGAGGGGGAGCTGTTTTTT	CASSKREGELFF
TRBV5-1	NA	13	NA	TRBJ2-7	TGCGCCAGCAGCTTCAGGGGTTCCCACGAGCAGTACTTC	CASSFRGSHEQYF
TRBV30	NA	12	NA	TRBJ2-7	TGTGCCTGGGGTAGCGGCTCCTACGAGCAGTACTTC	CAWGSGSYEQYF
TRBV11-3	NA	14	NA	TRBJ2-3	TGTGCCAGCAGCTTAGGACGGGGGTGGGATACGCAGTATTTT	CASSLGRGWDTQYF
TRBV5-1	TRBD1	16	NA	TRBJ2-7	TGCGCCAGCAGCCTTAAGGGACAGGCAAGCTCCTACGAGCAGTACTTC	CASSLKGQASSYEQYF
TRBV5-1	TRBD2	14	NA	TRBJ2-7	TGCGCCAGCAGCGGAGGACTAGCGGGAGCCGAGCAGTACTTC	CASSGGLAGAEQYF
TRBV23-1	NA	14	once	TRBJ1-1	TGCGCCAGCAGTCCCACCAGGGAGAACACTGAAGCTTTCTTT	CASSPTRENTEAFF
TRBV18	TRBD2	15	NA	TRBJ2-5	TGTGCCAGCTCATTCTCGACTAGCGGGAGGGAGACCCAGTACTTC	CASSFSTSGRETQYF
TRBV4-2	NA	17	NA	TRBJ2-2	TGTGCCAGCAGCCAAGGCGCTGTCGGACAGAACACCGGGGAGCTGTTTTTT	CASSQGAVGQNTGELFF
TRBV18	NA	15	NA	TRBJ2-1	TGTGCCAGCTCACCAGGGGGGGCCCAATACAATGAGCAGTTCTTC	CASSPGGAQYNEQFF
TRBV2	NA	16	NA	TRBJ1-3	TGTGCCAGCAGTGAGTTGGGGCACCGCTCTGGAAACACCATATATTTT	CASSELGHRSGNTIYF
TRBV30	NA	11	once	TRBJ1-2	TGTGCCTGGAATGGGGGGGATGGCTACACCTTC	CAWNGGDGYTF
TRBV14	TRBD1	15	NA	TRBJ1-4	TGTGCCAGCAGCCAAGGGGGACAGTTTAATGAAAAACTGTTTTTT	CASSQGGQFNEKLFF
TRBV6-1	TRBD2	15	once	TRBJ2-3	TGTGCCAGCAGTGCGACTAGCGGGAGGGCCGCTACGCAGTATTTT	CASSATSGRAATQYF
TRBV19	NA	12	NA	TRBJ1-1	TGTGCCAGTAGTATGGGGCAGGGTCGAGCTTTCTTT	CASSMGQGRAFF
TRBV29-1	NA	14	NA	TRBJ1-4	TGCAGCGTTGAAGTGGTGGGCAGTGGTGAAAAACTGTTTTTT	CSVEVVGSGEKLFF
TRBV7-9	TRBD2	16	NA	TRBJ2-1	TGTGCCAGCAGCCTGGAGACTAGCGGCCACTACAATGAGCAGTTCTTC	CASSLETSGHYNEQFF
TRBV4-2	TRBD1	18	NA	TRBJ1-6	TGTGCCAGCAGCCAAGTACCGGGACAGGGGGTTTTAAATTCACCCCTCCACTTT	CASSQVPGQGVLNSPLHF
TRBV18	TRBD2	16	NA	TRBJ2-3	TGTGCCAGCTCACCCCTCGGTGGGGGGGTCACAGATACGCAGTATTTT	CASSPLGGGVTDTQYF
TRBV4-1	NA	12	NA	TRBJ2-5	TGCGCCAGCAGCCAAGCGGGGAGTGGGAGGTACTTC	CASSQAGSGRYF
TRBV19	NA	15	NA	TRBJ1-2	TGTGCCAGTAGTCCGGCGGGGCTGGGTATCTATGGCTACACCTTC	CASSPAGLGIYGYTF
TRBV7-6	NA	15	NA	TRBJ2-1	TGTGCCAGCAGCGCCCGCCGAGGGGGGGACAATGAGCAGTTCTTC	CASSARRGGDNEQFF
TRBV18	NA	15	NA	TRBJ2-3	TGTGCCAGCTCACCACGGGGGCTTGTGGTAGATACGCAGTATTTT	CASSPRGLVVDTQYF
TRBV5-1	TRBD1	16	NA	TRBJ2-2	TGCGCCAGCAGCTTGGCCACACAGGGGGCCGCCGGGGAGCTGTTTTTT	CASSLATQGAAGELFF
TRBV5-5	TRBD1	19	NA	TRBJ2-7	TGTGCCAGCAGCATCATCCAAAAACCGACAGGGAAGTACGCCTACGAGCAGTACTTC	CASSIIQKPTGKYAYEQYF
TRBV29-1	TRBD2	14	NA	TRBJ2-5	TGCAGCGTTGGGGGACTAGCGGGAGTCGGGGAGCAGTACTTC	CSVGGLAGVGEQYF
TRBV2	NA	13	NA	TRBJ1-1	TGTGCCAGCAGTGAAAGCAGGGAGGTTGAAGCTTTCTTT	CASSESREVEAFF
TRBV19	TRBD1	16	NA	TRBJ2-5	TGTGCCAGTAGTATTGGTTCGACAGGGAGAAAAGAGACCCAGTACTTC	CASSIGSTGRKETQYF
TRBV28	TRBD2	12	NA	TRBJ2-7	TGTGCCAGCAACCGCGGGAGATACGAGCAGTACTTC	CASNRGRYEQYF
TRBV7-9	TRBD2	17	NA	TRBJ2-1	TGTGCCAGCAGCTTAGCCCACCTAGCGGGCTCCTACAATGAGCAGTTCTTC	CASSLAHLAGSYNEQFF
TRBV7-2	TRBD1	19	NA	TRBJ1-1	TGTGCCAGCACCCCCCAATTGCAGGACAGGGTAAGGGAGAACACTGAAGCTTTCTTT	CASTPQLQDRVRENTEAFF
TRBV5-1	NA	16	once	TRBJ2-5	TGCGCCAGCAGCTCGGGGGCAGCGGGGATTAAAGAGACCCAGTACTTC	CASSSGAAGIKETQYF
TRBV5-1	TRBD2	18	once	TRBJ2-3	TGCGCCAGCAGCTTGGGGACTAGCGGGAGATTGGGCACAGATACGCAGTATTTT	CASSLGTSGRLGTDTQYF
TRBV4-3	NA	16	NA	TRBJ2-7	TGCGCCAGCAGCCAAGATAGGGGCGGAGACTCCTACGAGCAGTACTTC	CASSQDRGGDSYEQYF
TRBV19	NA	13	NA	TRBJ1-1	TGTGCCAGTAGTATCTCAGGGCGGACTGAAGCTTTCTTT	CASSISGRTEAFF
TRBV19	NA	14	NA	TRBJ1-1	TGTGCCACCCGGCGGGAGCGGAAGAACACTGAAGCTTTCTTT	CATRRERKNTEAFF
TRBV19	NA	15	NA	TRBJ1-1	TGTGCCAGTAGTATAACGACAGGCCCGAACACTGAAGCTTTCTTT	CASSITTGPNTEAFF
TRBV12-2	NA	16	once	TRBJ2-3	TGTGCAAGTCGCTCCCCAGCGGCAGAGGACACAGATACGCAGTATTTT	CASRSPAAEDTDTQYF
TRBV27	NA	14	NA	TRBJ2-3	TGTGCCAGCAGTGGGGGGGGCTGGTCAGATACGCAGTATTTT	CASSGGGWSDTQYF
TRBV18	NA	14	NA	TRBJ1-5	TGTGCCAGCTCACCCGGAGGGTCGGGACAGCCCCAGCATTTT	CASSPGGSGQPQHF
TRBV19	TRBD2	17	NA	TRBJ2-1	TGTGCCAGTAGTAGGACTAGCGGGAGCCCTACCTACAATGAGCAGTTCTTC	CASSRTSGSPTYNEQFF
TRBV27	NA	15	once	TRBJ2-7	TGTGCCAGCAGGCGTGGGACTTCGAGCTCCTACGAGCAGTACTTC	CASRRGTSSSYEQYF
TRBV20-1	NA	11	NA	TRBJ1-1	TGCAGTGCGGGAGAGGGCCGGATCGCTTTCTTT	CSAGEGRIAFF
TRBV9	TRBD1	15	once	TRBJ2-5	TGTGCCAGCAGCTCCCGGGACAGGGGTGCGGAGACCCAGTACTTC	CASSSRDRGAETQYF
TRBV19	NA	15	NA	TRBJ2-7	TGTGCCAGTAGTATCCAGAGGGCCCGAGGCTACGAGCAGTACTTC	CASSIQRARGYEQYF
TRBV14	TRBD1	16	NA	TRBJ2-1	TGTGCCAGCAGCCTCACCGGACAGGGGGCGAACAATGAGCAGTTCTTC	CASSLTGQGANNEQFF